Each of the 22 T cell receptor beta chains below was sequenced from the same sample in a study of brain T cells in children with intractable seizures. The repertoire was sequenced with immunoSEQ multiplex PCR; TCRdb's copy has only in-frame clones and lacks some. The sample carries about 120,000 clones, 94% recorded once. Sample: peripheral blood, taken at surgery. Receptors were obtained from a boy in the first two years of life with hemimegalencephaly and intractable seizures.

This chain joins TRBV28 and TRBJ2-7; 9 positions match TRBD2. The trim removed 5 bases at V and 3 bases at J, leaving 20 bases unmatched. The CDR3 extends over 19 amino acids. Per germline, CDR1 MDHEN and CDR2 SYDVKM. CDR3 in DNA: TGTGCCAGCAGTGTCGGACTAAGTATAGCGGGGGACCAATACTACGAGCAGTACTTC. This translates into CASSVGLSIAGDQYYEQYF. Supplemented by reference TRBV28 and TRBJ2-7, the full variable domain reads DVKVTQSSRYLVKRTGEKVFLECVQDMDHENMFWYRQDPGLGLRLIYFSYDVKMKEKGDIPEGYSVSREKKERFSLILESASTNQTSMYLCASSVGLSIAGDQYYEQYFGPGTRLTVT.

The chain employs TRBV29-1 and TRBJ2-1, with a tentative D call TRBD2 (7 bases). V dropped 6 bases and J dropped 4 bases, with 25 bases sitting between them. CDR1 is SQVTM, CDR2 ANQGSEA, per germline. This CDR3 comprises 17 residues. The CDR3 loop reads CSVLAAGEGGGYNEQFF. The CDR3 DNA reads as TGCAGCGTCCTCGCGGCGGGAGAGGGGGGAGGGTACAATGAGCAGTTCTTC.

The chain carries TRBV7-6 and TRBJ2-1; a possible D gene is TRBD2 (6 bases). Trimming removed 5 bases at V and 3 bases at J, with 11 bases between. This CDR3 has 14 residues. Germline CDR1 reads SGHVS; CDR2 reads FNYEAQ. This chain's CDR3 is CASSLPGLYNEQFF. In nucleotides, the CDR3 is TGTGCCAGCAGCCTCCCGGGACTCTACAATGAGCAGTTCTTC. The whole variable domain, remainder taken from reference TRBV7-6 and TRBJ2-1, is GAGVSQSPRYKVTKRGQDVALRCDPISGHVSLYWYRQALGQGPEFLTYFNYEAQQDKSGLPNDRFSAERPEGSISTLTIQRTEQRDSAMYRCASSLPGLYNEQFFGPGTRLTVL.

This CDR3 is CASSLGFAGDGRNTIYF. The CDR3 region has the DNA TGCGCCAGCAGCTTGGGCTTCGCAGGGGATGGGCGAAACACCATATATTTT. The V gene is TRBV5-1, the J gene TRBJ1-3; TRBD1 is a possible D gene (6 bases). The CDR3 totals 17 residues. Looked up from germline, CDR1 is SGHRS and CDR2 is YFSETQ. V was shortened by 0 bases and J by 5 bases, with 18 bases between the two germline ends.

The CDR3 DNA follows: TGTGCCACCAGCAGAGTGCAAGGTAGACAAGAGACCCAGTACTTC. Residues: CATSRVQGRQETQYF. This chain links TRBV15 with TRBJ2-5, with no clear D. V lost 1 base and J 2 bases, leaving 11 bases between the germline ends. Looked up from germline, CDR1 is LNHNV and CDR2 is YYDKDF (reference sequence). CDR3 length: 15 residues.

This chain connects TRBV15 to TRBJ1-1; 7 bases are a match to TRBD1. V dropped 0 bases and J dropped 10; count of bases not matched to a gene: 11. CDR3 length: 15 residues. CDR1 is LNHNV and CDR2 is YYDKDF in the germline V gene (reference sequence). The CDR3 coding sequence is TGTGCCACCAGCAGAGATAGTATGAGTACAGGGGTAGCTTTCTTT. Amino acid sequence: CATSRDSMSTGVAFF.

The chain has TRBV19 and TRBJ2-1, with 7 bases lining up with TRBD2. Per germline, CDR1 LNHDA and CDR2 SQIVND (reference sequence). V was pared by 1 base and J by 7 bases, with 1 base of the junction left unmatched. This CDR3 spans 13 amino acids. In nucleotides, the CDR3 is TGTGCCAGTAGTATAGTGCGGGGGAATGAGCAGTTCTTC. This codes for CASSIVRGNEQFF.

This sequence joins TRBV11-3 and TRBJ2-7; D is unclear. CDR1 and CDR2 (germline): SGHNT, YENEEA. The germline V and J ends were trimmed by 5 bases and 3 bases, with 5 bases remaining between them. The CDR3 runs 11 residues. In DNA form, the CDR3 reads TGTGCCAGCAGCCTTAACTACGAGCAGTACTTC. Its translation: CASSLNYEQYF.

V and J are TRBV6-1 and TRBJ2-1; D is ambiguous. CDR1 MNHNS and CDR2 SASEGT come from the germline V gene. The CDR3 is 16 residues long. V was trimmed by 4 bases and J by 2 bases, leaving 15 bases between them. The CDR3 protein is CASSGPFKIPYNEQFF. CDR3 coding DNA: TGTGCCAGCAGTGGACCCTTCAAGATCCCCTACAATGAGCAGTTCTTC.

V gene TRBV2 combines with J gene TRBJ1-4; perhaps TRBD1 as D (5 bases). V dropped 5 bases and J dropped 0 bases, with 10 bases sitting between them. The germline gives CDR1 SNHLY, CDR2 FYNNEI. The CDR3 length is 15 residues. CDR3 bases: TGTGCCAGCAGTCCCGACAGAACAACTAATGAAAAACTGTTTTTT. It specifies CASSPDRTTNEKLFF.

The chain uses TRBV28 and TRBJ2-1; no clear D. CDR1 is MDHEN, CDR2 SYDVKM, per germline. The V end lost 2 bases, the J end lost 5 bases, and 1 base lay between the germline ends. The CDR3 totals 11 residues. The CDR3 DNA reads TGTGCCAGCAGTTTACACAATGAGCAGTTCTTC. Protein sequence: CASSLHNEQFF.

The CDR3: CASSHRTNTDTQYF. The CDR3 DNA follows: TGCGCCAGCAGCCATAGGACTAACACAGATACGCAGTATTTT. The V and J genes are TRBV4-1 and TRBJ2-3; tentative D call: TRBD2 (6 bases). Trimming pared 3 bases from V and 2 bases from J, leaving 9 bases between. The CDR3 sequence is 14 residues long. CDR1 and CDR2 (germline): MGHRA, YSYEKL.

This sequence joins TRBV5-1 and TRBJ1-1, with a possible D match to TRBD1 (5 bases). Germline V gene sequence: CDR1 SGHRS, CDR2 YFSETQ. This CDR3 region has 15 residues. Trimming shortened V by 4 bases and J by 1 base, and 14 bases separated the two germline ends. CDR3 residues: CASSIGARENTEAFF. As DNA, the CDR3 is TGCGCCAGCAGCATAGGGGCCCGGGAGAACACTGAAGCTTTCTTT.

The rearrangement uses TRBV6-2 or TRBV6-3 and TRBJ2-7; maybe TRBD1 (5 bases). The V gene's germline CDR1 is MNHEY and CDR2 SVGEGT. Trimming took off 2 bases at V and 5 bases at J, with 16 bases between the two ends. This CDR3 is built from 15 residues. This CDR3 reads CASSYVTGRIDEQYF. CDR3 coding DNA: TGTGCCAGCAGTTACGTAACAGGACGAATAGACGAGCAGTACTTC.

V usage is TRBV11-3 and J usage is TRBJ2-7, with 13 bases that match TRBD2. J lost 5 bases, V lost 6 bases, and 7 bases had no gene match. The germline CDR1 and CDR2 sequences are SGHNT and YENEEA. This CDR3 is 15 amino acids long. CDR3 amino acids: CASSLGLAGTNEQYF. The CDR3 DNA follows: TGTGCCAGCAGTCTGGGACTAGCGGGAACCAACGAGCAGTACTTC.

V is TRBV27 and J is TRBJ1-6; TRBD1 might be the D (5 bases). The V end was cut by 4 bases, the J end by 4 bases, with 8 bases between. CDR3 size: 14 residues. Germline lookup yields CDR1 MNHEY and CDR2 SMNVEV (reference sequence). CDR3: CASSWGRYNSPLHF. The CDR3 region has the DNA TGTGCCAGCAGTTGGGGCAGGTATAATTCACCCCTCCACTTT.

The CDR3 DNA is TGTGCCACCAGTGCGGGCAATCAGCCCCAGCATTTT. Its translation: CATSAGNQPQHF. The gene calls are TRBV24-1 and TRBJ1-5, with D hard to call. Germline V CDR1 and CDR2: KGHDR, SFDVKD. This CDR3 is built from 12 residues. The V and J ends lost 5 bases and 2 bases respectively, with 3 bases between them.

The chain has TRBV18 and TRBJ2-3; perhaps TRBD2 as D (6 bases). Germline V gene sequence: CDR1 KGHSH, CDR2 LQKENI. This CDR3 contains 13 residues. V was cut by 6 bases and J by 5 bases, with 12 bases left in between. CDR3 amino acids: CASSPPGGDTQYF. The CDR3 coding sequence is TGTGCCAGCTCGCCCCCCGGGGGAGATACGCAGTATTTT.

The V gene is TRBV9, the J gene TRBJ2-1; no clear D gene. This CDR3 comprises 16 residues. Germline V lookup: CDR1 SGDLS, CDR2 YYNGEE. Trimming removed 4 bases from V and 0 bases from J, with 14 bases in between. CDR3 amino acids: CASSPGYPSSYNEQFF. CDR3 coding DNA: TGTGCCAGCAGCCCAGGCTACCCGAGCTCCTACAATGAGCAGTTCTTC.

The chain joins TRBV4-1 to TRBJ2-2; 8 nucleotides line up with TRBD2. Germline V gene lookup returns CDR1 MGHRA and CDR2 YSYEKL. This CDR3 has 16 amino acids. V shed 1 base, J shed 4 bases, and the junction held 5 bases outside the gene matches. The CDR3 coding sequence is TGCGCCAGCAGCCAAGTTTCCGGGAGGGCCACCGGGGAGCTGTTTTTT. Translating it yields CASSQVSGRATGELFF.

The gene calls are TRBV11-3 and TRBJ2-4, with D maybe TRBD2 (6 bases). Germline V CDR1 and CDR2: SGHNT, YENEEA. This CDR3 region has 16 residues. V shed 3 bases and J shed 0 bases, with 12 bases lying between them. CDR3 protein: CASSFSAGLAKNIQYF. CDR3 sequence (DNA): TGTGCCAGCAGCTTCTCCGCGGGGCTAGCCAAAAACATTCAGTACTTC.

CDR3 amino acids: CASGKVAGELFF. In DNA, the CDR3 is TGTGCCAGCGGCAAAGTGGCCGGGGAGCTGTTTTTT. The chain joins TRBV6-5 to TRBJ2-2; D not resolved. Per germline, CDR1 MNHEY and CDR2 SVGAGI. This CDR3 has 12 residues. V was trimmed by 8 bases and J by 6 bases, leaving 10 bases between them.